One TCR beta chain is described in this entry. No antigen is known for it. Nothing much larger sits one base from this clone, and base qualities are not available. The immunoSEQ Assay, a bias-controlled multiplex PCR, was used to amplify TCRbeta CDR3 regions from genomic DNA. The original methods were these. Nucleated cell counts per sample were estimated from amplification of reference gene primers within the assay. To quantify the absolute abundance of each unique TCRbeta CDR3 rearrangement, sequence reads were collapsed and filtered. For each sample, productive Simpson clonality was calculated as the square root of Simpson's diversity index over productive rearrangements. TCRdb mirrors the immuneACCESS table, restricted to in-frame sequences. Some clones are absent from its copies; in checked studies, under half trace to an unresolved V gene, and the reason for the others is unknown. D and trimming were read from the DNA, whereas the V and J calls and clone size are those reported in that table. This sample comprises 300,000 or so clones, around 89% of them detected only once. Jointly, the top ten make up roughly 7% of the sample.

Including cysteine and phenylalanine, the CDR3 has 14 amino acids. The CDR3 DNA has 42 bases and is translated from base 1. The CDR1 and CDR2 encoded by the germline V gene (reference sequence) are LNHDA and SQIVND. The germline V end is reduced by 3 bases and the J end by 4 bases; junction bases left unmatched: 0. Samples from volunteer blood donors who had recovered from COVID-19 were contributed by a second Seattle source. Collaborating institutions collected whole blood in K2EDTA tubes following their own protocols. For TCRbeta analysis, collaborators shipped samples in one of three forms: frozen whole blood, isolated PBMCs, or DNA extracted from either of those sample types. This entry comes from a study of blood T cell repertoires in COVID-19 (dated by TCRdb to 2020 to 2022). Describing the broader study: Samples covering the acute and convalescent phases of COVID-19 were provided by collaborators in the United States, Italy and Spain. The repertoires were released in a freely available public database meant as a resource for research on the immune response to SARS-CoV-2. HLA class I and class II types, where available, came from metadata supplied by the sample provider rather than from assay-based typing. The material from the prospective study consisted of cDNA or gDNA derived from T cells, B-cell-depleted T cells, or PBMCs. Deeply sampled blood TCRbeta repertoires from subjects exposed to, actively infected with, or recovered from COVID-19 were included in the dataset. The samples were drawn from two sources: the first 160 participants of the ongoing ImmuneRACE study, and 950 to 1,500 subjects contributed by 6 global collaborators. A de-identified subject ID, COVID-19 status, age in years and sex were almost always included in the sample metadata.

Paper-wide results and their limitations: How much clinical and demographic metadata was included differed by source and by participant, and the metadata was provided uncurated.

The source of this sequence is a woman under 40 who had recovered from COVID-19. The rearranged segments are TRBV19 and TRBJ1-2, and TRBD1 matches 12 of the central bases. The specimen was peripheral blood. The base sequence is TGTGCCAGTAGTATGGGACAGGGGGCCTATGGCTACACCTTC. The encoded protein is CASSMGQGAYGYTF.